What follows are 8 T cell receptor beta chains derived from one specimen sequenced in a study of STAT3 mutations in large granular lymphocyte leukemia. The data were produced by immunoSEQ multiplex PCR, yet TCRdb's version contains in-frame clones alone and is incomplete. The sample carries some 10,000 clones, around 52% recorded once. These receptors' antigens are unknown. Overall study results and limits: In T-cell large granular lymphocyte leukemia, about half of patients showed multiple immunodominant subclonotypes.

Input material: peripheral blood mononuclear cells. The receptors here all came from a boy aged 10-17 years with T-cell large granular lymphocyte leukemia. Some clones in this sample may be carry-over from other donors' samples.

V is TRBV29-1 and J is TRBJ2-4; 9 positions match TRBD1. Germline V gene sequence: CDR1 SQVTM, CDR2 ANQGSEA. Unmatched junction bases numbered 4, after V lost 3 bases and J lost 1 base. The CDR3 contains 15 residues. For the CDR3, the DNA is TGCAGCGTTGATAGGGACAGGGCGGCCAAAAACATTCAGTACTTC. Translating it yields CSVDRDRAAKNIQYF.

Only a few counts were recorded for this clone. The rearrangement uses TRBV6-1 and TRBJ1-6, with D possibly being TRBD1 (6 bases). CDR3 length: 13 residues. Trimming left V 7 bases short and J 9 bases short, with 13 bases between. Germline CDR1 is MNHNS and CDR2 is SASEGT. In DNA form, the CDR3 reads TGTGCCAGCAACAGGGAGATCGGTTCACCCCTCCACTTT. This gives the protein CASNREIGSPLHF.

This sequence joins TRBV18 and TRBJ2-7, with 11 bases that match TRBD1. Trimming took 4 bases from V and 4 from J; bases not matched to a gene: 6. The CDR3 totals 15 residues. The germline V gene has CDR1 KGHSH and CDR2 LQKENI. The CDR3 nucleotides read TGTGCCAGCTCACAGGGACAGGGGGTGCCTTACGAGCAGTACTTC. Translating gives CASSQGQGVPYEQYF. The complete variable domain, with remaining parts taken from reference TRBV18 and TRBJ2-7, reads NAGVMQNPRHLVRRRGQEARLRCSPMKGHSHVYWYRQLPEEGLKFMVYLQKENIIDESGMPKERFSAEFPKEGPSILRIQQVVRGDSAAYFCASSQGQGVPYEQYFGPGTRLTVT.

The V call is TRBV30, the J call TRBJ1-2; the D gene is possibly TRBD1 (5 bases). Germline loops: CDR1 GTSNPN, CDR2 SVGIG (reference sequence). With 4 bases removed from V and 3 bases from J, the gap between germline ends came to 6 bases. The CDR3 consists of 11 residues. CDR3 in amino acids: CAWTGYYGYTF. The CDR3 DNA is TGTGCCTGGACAGGGTACTATGGCTACACCTTC.

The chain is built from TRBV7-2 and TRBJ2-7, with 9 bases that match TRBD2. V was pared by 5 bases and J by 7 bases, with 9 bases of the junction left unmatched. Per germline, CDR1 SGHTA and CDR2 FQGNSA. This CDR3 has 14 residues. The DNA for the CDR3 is TGTGCCAGCAGCCGGGCAGCGGGAGGTCGGGAGCAGTACTTC. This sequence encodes CASSRAAGGREQYF.

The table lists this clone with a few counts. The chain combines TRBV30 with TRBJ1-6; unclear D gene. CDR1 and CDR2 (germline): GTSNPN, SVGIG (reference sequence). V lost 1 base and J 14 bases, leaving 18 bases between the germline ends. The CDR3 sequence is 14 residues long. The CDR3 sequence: CAWSADTQLMTLHF. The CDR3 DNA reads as TGTGCCTGGAGTGCCGACACACAGCTAATGACCCTCCACTTT.

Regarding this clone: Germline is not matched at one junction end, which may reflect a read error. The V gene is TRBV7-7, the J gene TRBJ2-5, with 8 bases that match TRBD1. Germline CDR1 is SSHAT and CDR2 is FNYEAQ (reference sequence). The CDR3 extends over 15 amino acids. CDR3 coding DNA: TGTGCTAGCAGCTTACAGGGGGGATCGCAAGAGACCCAGTACTTC. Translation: CASSLQGGSQETQYF.

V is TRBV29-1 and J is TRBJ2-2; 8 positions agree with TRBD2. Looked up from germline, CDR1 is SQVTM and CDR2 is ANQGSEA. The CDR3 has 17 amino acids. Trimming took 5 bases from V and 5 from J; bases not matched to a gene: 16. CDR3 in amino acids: CSVFSVGSGRSTGELFF. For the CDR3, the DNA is TGCAGCGTTTTTTCGGTCGGGAGCGGGAGAAGTACCGGGGAGCTGTTTTTT.